This passage covers 9 T cell receptor beta chains from one sample sequenced in a study of T cell changes during pregnancy in multiple sclerosis. The protocol was immunoSEQ multiplex PCR, while the TCRdb copy is restricted to in-frame clones and leaves out a portion. The table records about 48,000 clones, 88% of them present only once. The material sequenced was CD4+ T cells from peripheral blood mononuclear cells, taken in the second trimester of pregnancy. These receptors came from a female donor with multiple sclerosis, enrolled in a pregnancy study.

This sequence joins TRBV10-3 and TRBJ2-5; tentatively, D is TRBD2 (5 bases). The CDR3 spans 15 residues. Trimming took off 2 bases at V and 5 bases at J, with 15 bases between the two ends. Germline V gene data show CDR1 as ENHRY and CDR2 as SYGVKD. CDR3 region: CAISEVGLVGETQYF. The CDR3 DNA sequence: TGTGCCATCAGTGAGGTCGGACTCGTGGGGGAGACCCAGTACTTC.

V is TRBV4-1 and J is TRBJ2-7, with 8 bases aligning to TRBD2. The junction had 7 bases not matched to a gene; V was cut back by 1 base and J by 2 bases. CDR1 is MGHRA, CDR2 YSYEKL, per germline. The CDR3 extends over 16 amino acids. CDR3 amino acids: CASSQVPSGLAYEQYF. CDR3 in DNA: TGCGCCAGCAGCCAAGTTCCTAGCGGGCTAGCCTACGAGCAGTACTTC.

This chain connects TRBV30 to TRBJ1-4; TRBD1 might be the D (5 bases). Trimming shortened V by 0 bases and J by 3 bases, and 11 bases separated the two germline ends. Per germline, CDR1 GTSNPN and CDR2 SVGIG (reference sequence). CDR3 length: 15 residues. CDR3 bases: TGTGCCTGGAGTGTAGACTTCAGGGCTAATGAAAAACTGTTTTTT. This encodes CAWSVDFRANEKLFF.

The chain has TRBV19 and TRBJ2-7; the match to TRBD2 covers 8 bases. The junction had 6 bases not matched to a gene; V was cut back by 4 bases and J by 4 bases. This CDR3 has 14 residues. Per germline, CDR1 LNHDA and CDR2 SQIVND (reference sequence). The CDR3 spells CASSNDGGRYEQYF. The CDR3 DNA reads TGTGCCAGTAGTAATGACGGCGGGAGGTACGAGCAGTACTTC.

This chain uses TRBV7-7 with TRBJ2-5; tentative D call: TRBD2 (5 bases). Germline V CDR1 and CDR2: SSHAT, FNYEAQ (reference sequence). V was shortened by 1 base and J by 7 bases, with 16 bases between the two germline ends. The CDR3 has 15 amino acids. The CDR3 loop reads CASSLGGETAGTQYF. CDR3 coding DNA: TGTGCCAGCAGCTTAGGGGGAGAAACCGCCGGGACCCAGTACTTC.

The genes are TRBV4-1 and TRBJ2-1; 14 positions match TRBD2. The CDR3 length is 20 residues. In germline, CDR1 is MGHRA, CDR2 YSYEKL. V trimming: 2 bases; J trimming: 2 bases; junction bases outside the gene matches: 11. The CDR3 loop is CASSQKETSGRAMAYNEQFF. CDR3 nucleotide sequence: TGCGCCAGCAGCCAAAAGGAGACTAGCGGGAGGGCCATGGCCTACAATGAGCAGTTCTTC.

V gene TRBV7-9 combines with J gene TRBJ1-1; 11 bases fit TRBD1. Germline V CDR1 and CDR2: SEHNR, FQNEAQ (reference sequence). V shed 5 bases, J shed 0 bases, and the junction held 8 bases outside the gene matches. The CDR3 totals 17 residues. CDR3 in amino acids: CASSPPGQGVVNTEAFF. CDR3 bases: TGTGCCAGCAGCCCGCCGGGACAGGGGGTGGTGAACACTGAAGCTTTCTTT.

The rearrangement links TRBV9 to TRBJ1-4; 9 nucleotides align to TRBD1. The CDR3 extends over 15 amino acids. Trimming at V came to 0 bases and at J to 6 bases, leaving 3 bases not matched to a gene. Germline V gives CDR1 SGDLS, CDR2 YYNGEE. CDR3 nucleotide sequence: TGTGCCAGCAGCGTAGATACAGGGGGCTATGAAAAACTGTTTTTT. Encoded protein: CASSVDTGGYEKLFF.

Only one count was recorded for this clone. The V and J genes are TRBV19 and TRBJ1-3; unclear D gene. V gave up 7 bases and J gave up 4 bases, with 14 bases separating them. Germline loops: CDR1 LNHDA, CDR2 SQIVND (reference sequence). CDR3 length: 14 amino acids. The CDR3 spells CASMVTVLGNTIYF. The CDR3 DNA sequence: TGTGCCAGTATGGTCACAGTTTTAGGAAACACCATATATTTT.